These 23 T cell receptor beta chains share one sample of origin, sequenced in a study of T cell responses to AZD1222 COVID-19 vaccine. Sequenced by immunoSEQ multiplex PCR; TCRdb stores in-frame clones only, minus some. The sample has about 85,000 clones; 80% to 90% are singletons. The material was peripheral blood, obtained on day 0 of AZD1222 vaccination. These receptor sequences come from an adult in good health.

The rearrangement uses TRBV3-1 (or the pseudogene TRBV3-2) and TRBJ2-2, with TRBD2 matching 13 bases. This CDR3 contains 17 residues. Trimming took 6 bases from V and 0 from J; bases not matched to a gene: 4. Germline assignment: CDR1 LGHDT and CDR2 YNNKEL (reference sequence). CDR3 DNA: TGTGCCAGCAGGCACGGACTAGCGGGGGCGAACACCGGGGAGCTGTTTTTT. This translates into CASRHGLAGANTGELFF.

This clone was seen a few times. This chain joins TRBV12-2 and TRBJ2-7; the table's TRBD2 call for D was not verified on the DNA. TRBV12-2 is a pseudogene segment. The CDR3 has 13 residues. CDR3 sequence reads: CASRLGGGGEQYF. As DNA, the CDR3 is TGTGCAAGTCGCCTCGGCGGGGGGGGCGAGCAGTACTTC.

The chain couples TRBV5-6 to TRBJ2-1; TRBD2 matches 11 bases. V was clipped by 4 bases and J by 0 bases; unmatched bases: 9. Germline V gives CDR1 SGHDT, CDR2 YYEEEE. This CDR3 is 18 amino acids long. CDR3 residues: CASSQGELAGVSYNEQFF. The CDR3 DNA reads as TGTGCCAGCAGCCAGGGAGAACTAGCGGGAGTCTCCTACAATGAGCAGTTCTTC.

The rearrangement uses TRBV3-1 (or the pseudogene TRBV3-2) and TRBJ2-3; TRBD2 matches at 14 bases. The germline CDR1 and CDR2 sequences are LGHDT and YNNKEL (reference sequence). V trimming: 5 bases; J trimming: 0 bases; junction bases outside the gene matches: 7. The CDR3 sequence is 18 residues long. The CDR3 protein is CASSGRTSGRRSTDTQYF. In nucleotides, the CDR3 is TGTGCCAGCAGCGGTCGGACTAGCGGGAGGCGTAGCACAGATACGCAGTATTTT.

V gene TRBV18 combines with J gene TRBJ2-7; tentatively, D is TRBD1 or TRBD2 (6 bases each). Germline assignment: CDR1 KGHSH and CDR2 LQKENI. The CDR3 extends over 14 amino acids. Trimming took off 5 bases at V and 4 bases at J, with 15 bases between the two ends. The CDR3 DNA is TGTGCCAGCTCAGCTCAGGGGAGGTCATACGAGCAGTACTTC. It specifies CASSAQGRSYEQYF.

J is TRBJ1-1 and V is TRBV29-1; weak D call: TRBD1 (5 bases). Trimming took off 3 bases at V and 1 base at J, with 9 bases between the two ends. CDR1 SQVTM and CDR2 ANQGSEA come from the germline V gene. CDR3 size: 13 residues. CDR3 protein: CSVDTGTNTEAFF. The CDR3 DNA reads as TGCAGCGTTGACACAGGTACGAACACTGAAGCTTTCTTT.

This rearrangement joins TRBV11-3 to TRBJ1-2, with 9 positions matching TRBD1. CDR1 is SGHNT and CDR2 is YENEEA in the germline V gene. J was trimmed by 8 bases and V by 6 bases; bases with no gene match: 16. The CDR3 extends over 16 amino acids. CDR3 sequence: CASSSRTGDREKGYTF. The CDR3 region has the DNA TGTGCCAGCAGTTCACGGACGGGGGACAGGGAAAAGGGCTACACCTTC.

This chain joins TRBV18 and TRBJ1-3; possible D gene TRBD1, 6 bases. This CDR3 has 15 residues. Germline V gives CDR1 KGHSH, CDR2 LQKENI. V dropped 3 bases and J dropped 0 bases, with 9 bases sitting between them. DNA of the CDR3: TGTGCCAGCTCACCGCGACAGGTCTCTGGAAACACCATATATTTT. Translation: CASSPRQVSGNTIYF.

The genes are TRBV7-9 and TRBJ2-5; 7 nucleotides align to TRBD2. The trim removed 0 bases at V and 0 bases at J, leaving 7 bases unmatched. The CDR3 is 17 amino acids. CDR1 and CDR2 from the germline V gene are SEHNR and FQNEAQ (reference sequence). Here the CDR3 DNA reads TGTGCCAGCAGCTTAGCGCTGGCTAGCGGCCACCAAGAGACCCAGTACTTC. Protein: CASSLALASGHQETQYF.

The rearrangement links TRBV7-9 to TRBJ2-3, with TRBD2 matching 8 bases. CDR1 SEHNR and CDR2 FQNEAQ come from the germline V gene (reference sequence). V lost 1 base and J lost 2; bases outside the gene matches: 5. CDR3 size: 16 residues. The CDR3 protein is CASSLGDSGITDTQYF. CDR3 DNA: TGTGCCAGCAGCTTAGGGGATAGCGGGATCACAGATACGCAGTATTTT. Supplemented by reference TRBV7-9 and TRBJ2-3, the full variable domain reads DTGVSQNPRHKITKRGQNVTFRCDPISEHNRLYWYRQTLGQGPEFLTYFQNEAQLEKSRLLSDRFSAERPKGSFSTLEIQRTEQGDSAMYLCASSLGDSGITDTQYFGPGTRLTVL.

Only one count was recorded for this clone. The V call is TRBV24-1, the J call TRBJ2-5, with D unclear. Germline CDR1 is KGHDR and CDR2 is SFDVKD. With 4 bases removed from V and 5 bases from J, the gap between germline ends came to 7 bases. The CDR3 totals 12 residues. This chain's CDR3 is CATSDYRETQYF. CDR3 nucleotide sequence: TGTGCCACCAGTGACTACCGTGAGACCCAGTACTTC.

As DNA, the CDR3 is TGTGCCAGCAGCGCGACGATTCAGCCCCAGCATTTT. Its translation: CASSATIQPQHF. The V gene is TRBV6-5, the J gene TRBJ1-5; D gene ambiguous. This CDR3 is built from 12 residues. Trimming shortened V by 6 bases and J by 6 bases, and 9 bases separated the two germline ends. Looked up from germline, CDR1 is MNHEY and CDR2 is SVGAGI.

In DNA form, the CDR3 reads TGTGCCAGCAGTTACTCGCGGGGGAAGTATGGCTACACCTTC. Translation: CASSYSRGKYGYTF. The rearrangement links TRBV6-5 to TRBJ1-2; perhaps TRBD1 as D (5 bases). Per germline, CDR1 MNHEY and CDR2 SVGAGI. Between the trimmed V and J ends, which lost 0 bases and 5 bases, there was a span of 10 bases. This CDR3 contains 14 residues.

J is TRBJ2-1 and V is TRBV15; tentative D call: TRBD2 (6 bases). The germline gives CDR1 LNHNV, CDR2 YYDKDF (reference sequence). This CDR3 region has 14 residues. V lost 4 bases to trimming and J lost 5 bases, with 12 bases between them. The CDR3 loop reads CATSIGGVDNEQFF. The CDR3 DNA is TGTGCCACCAGCATCGGGGGAGTAGACAATGAGCAGTTCTTC.

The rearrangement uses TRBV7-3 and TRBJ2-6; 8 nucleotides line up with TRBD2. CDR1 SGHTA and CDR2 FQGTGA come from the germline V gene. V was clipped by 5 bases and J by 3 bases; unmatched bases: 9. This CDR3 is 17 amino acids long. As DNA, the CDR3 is TGTGCCAGCAGCCCCCGTGTGGCGGGAGGTGGGGCCAACGTCCTGACTTTC. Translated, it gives CASSPRVAGGGANVLTF.

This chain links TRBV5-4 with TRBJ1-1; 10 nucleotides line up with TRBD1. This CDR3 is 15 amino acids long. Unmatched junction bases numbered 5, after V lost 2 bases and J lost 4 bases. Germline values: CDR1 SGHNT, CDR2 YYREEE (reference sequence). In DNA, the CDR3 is TGTGCCAGCAGCTTCCCGGGACAGGGGACCACTGAAGCTTTCTTT. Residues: CASSFPGQGTTEAFF.

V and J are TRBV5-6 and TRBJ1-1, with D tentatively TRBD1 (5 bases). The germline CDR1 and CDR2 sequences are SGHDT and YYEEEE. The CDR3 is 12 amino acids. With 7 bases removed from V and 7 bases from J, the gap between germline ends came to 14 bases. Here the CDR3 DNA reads TGTGCCAGCGGGGGAAGCGGCGTTGAAGCTTTCTTT. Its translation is CASGGSGVEAFF.

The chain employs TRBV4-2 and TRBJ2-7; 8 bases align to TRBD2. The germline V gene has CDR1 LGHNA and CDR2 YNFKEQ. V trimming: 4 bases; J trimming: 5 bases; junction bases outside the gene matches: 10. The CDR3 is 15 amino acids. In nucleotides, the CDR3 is TGTGCCAGCAGCCCCTTAGCGGGGAAACGGCACGAGCAGTACTTC. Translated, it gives CASSPLAGKRHEQYF.

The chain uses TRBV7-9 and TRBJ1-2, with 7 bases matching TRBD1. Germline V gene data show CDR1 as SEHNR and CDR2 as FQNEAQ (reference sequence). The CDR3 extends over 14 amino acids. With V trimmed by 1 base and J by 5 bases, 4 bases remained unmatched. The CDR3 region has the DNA TGTGCCAGCAGCTTAGGAGGGGGCGCGTATGGCTACACCTTC. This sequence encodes CASSLGGGAYGYTF.

The CDR3 sequence is CATSAGGRTDTQYF. The CDR3 bases are TGTGCCACCTCAGCGGGAGGACGCACAGATACGCAGTATTTT. The chain uses TRBV3-1 (or the pseudogene TRBV3-2) and TRBJ2-3; 9 bases align to TRBD2. The CDR3 runs 14 residues. The J segment lost 1 base and the V segment lost 10 bases, leaving 6 bases of the junction unmatched. CDR1 and CDR2 from the germline V gene are LGHDT and YNNKEL (reference sequence).

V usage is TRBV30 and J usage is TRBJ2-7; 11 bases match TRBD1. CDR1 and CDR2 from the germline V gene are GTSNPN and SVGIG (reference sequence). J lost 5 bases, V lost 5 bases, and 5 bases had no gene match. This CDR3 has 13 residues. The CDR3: CAWEWTGGDEQYF. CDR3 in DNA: TGTGCCTGGGAATGGACAGGGGGCGACGAGCAGTACTTC.

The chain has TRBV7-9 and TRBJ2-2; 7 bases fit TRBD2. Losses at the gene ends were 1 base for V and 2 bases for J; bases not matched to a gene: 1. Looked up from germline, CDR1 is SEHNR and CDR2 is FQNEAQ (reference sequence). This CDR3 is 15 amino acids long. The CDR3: CASSLGLANTGELFF. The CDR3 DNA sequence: TGTGCCAGCAGCTTAGGACTAGCAAACACCGGGGAGCTGTTTTTT.

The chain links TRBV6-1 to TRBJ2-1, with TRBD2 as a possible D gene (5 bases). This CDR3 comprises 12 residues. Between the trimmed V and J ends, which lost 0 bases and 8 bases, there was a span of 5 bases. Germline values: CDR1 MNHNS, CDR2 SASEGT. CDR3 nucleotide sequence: TGTGCCAGCAGTGAAGCGAGGGATGAGCAGTTCTTC. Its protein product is CASSEARDEQFF.